The present entry profiles one T cell receptor beta chain with its context. No antigen is known for it. This sample was included in a study of T cell responses to AZD1222 COVID-19 vaccine. Study conclusions and caveats: Clonal diversity was possibly underestimated; the donors were predominantly white British and more often female. At study baseline, merely five or six AZD1222 recipients were seropositive. Reports say nearly half of spike-specific TCRs go after unmutated variant regions. Spike-wide vaccine-associated CD4 TCRs dominated at 160-218 and 743-854.

The CDR3 runs to 16 residues. With 3 bases clipped from V and 1 base from J, the junction kept 8 bases outside the gene matches. The germline V gene has CDR1 SGHNT and CDR2 YYREEE (reference sequence). Clones were read by immunoSEQ multiplex PCR, and TCRdb kept only the in-frame ones, dropping some. The repertoire holds some 150,000 clones, 85% to 95% seen once, with less than 0.95% in the top ten. The receptor was derived from an adult in good health. This sample comprised peripheral blood, obtained on day 0 of MenACWY control vaccination. This chain uses TRBV5-4 with TRBJ2-5; 8 positions agree with TRBD1. The CDR3 region is CASSSRTGNFQETQYF. CDR3 in DNA: TGTGCCAGCAGCTCCAGGACAGGGAACTTCCAAGAGACCCAGTACTTC. Variable domain in full (rest from reference TRBV5-4 and TRBJ2-5): ETGVTQSPTHLIKTRGQQVTLRCSSQSGHNTVSWYQQALGQGPQFIFQYYREEENGRGNFPPRFSGLQFPNYSSELNVNALELDDSALYLCASSSRTGNFQETQYFGPGTRLLVL.